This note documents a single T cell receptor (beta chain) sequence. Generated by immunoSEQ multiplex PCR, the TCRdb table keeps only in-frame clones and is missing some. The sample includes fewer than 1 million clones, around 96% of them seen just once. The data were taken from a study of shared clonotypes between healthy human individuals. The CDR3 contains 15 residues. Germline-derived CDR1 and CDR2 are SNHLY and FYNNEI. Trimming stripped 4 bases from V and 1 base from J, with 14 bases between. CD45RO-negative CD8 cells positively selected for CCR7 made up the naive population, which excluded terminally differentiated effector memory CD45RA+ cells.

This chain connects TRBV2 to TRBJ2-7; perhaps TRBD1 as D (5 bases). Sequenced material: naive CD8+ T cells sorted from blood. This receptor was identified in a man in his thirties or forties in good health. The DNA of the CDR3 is TGTGCCAGCAGTGTGTCCAGGGAACTTTCCTACGAGCAGTACTTC. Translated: CASSVSRELSYEQYF.